This T cell receptor beta chain was sequenced in a study of shared clonotypes between healthy human individuals. Trimming pared 5 bases from V and 3 bases from J, leaving 10 bases between. The CDR3 runs 13 residues. The germline V gene has CDR1 SQVTM and CDR2 ANQGSEA. Profiled with immunoSEQ multiplex PCR; TCRdb holds only in-frame clones, not every one. The sample lists roughly 2,300,000 clones, about nine tenths seen once, with 0.37% in the top ten. The genes are TRBV29-1 and TRBJ2-2, with D tentatively TRBD1 (6 bases). The material sequenced was naive CD4+ T cells from PBMCs. Subset reported: CD45RA+ positively selected. The TCR comes from a man younger than 35 in good health. Some clones in this sample may be carry-over from other donors' samples. The CDR3 DNA is TGCAGCGTTCGAGGGGGTCACACCGGGGAGCTGTTTTTT. Amino acid sequence: CSVRGGHTGELFF.